The TCR beta chain under discussion was sequenced for a study of blood T cell repertoires in COVID-19. Assay used: immunoSEQ multiplex PCR; TCRdb lists only in-frame clones, some missing. The table lists some 330,000 clones, 88% of them singletons. Between the trimmed V and J ends, which lost 5 bases and 6 bases, there was a span of 13 bases. This CDR3 comprises 13 residues. Looked up from germline, CDR1 is SGHAT and CDR2 is FQNNGV. The chain is built from TRBV11-2 and TRBJ1-2; TRBD1 is a possible D gene (6 bases). The TCR comes from a man aged 30 to 39 who had recovered from COVID-19. Sequencing used PBMCs or T cells enriched from blood (not recorded which). This CDR3 is CASSPRRGDGYTF. CDR3 sequence (DNA): TGTGCCAGCAGCCCCCGCAGGGGTGATGGCTACACCTTC.